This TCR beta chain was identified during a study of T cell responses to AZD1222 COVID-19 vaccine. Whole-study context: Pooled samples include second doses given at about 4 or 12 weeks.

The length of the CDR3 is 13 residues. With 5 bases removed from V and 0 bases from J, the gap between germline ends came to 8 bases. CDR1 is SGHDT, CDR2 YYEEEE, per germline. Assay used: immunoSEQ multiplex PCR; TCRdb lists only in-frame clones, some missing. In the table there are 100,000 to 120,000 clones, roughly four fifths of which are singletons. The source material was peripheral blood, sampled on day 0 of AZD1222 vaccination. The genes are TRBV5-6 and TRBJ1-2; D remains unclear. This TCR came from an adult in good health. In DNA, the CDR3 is TGTGCCAGCAGTCCCCAGGCTAACTATGGCTACACCTTC. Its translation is CASSPQANYGYTF. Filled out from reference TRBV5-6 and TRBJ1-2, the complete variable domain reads DAGVTQSPTHLIKTRGQQVTLRCSPKSGHDTVSWYQQALGQGPQFIFQYYEEEERQRGNFPDRFSGHQFPNYSSELNVNALLLGDSALYLCASSPQANYGYTFGSGTRLTVV.